One and the same sample provided the 13 T cell receptor beta chains below, sequenced in a study of T cells in narcolepsy. TCRdb's table, derived via immunoSEQ multiplex PCR, lists solely in-frame clones and lacks some. The sample lists about 15,000 clones; 85% were seen once. The sequencing sample was made of memory (CD45RA-) CD4+ T cells from blood. The receptors here all came from a human donor in good health.

CDR3 nucleotide sequence: TGTGCCAGTAGTGTCGGACTCGAAGAGACCCAGTACTTC. Residues: CASSVGLEETQYF. The chain carries TRBV19 and TRBJ2-5; D perhaps matches TRBD2 (5 bases). CDR1 and CDR2 (germline): LNHDA, SQIVND (reference sequence). The CDR3 is 13 residues long. V lost 5 bases to trimming and J lost 3 bases, with 10 bases between them.

CDR3 bases: TGTGCCAGCAGCTTTGCCCTTTGGACGGGAGGAAACACCATATATTTT. Translation gives CASSFALWTGGNTIYF. This sequence joins TRBV11-2 and TRBJ1-3; D call uncertain. CDR1 and CDR2 from the germline V gene are SGHAT and FQNNGV. The CDR3 totals 16 residues. Trimming removed 3 bases at V and 4 bases at J, with 16 bases between.

The rearrangement links TRBV7-6 to TRBJ2-7, with a tentative D call TRBD1 (6 bases). V was pared by 1 base and J by 0 bases, with 7 bases between. This CDR3 is 14 amino acids long. Per germline, CDR1 SGHVS and CDR2 FNYEAQ. DNA for the CDR3: TGTGCCAGCAGCTTAGTACAGGGCTCCTACGAGCAGTACTTC. Translated: CASSLVQGSYEQYF.

This clone was detected once. The CDR3 DNA is TGTGCCAGCTCACCAGAGGTAGCTCGCGATACGCAGTATTTT. Protein sequence: CASSPEVARDTQYF. This chain joins TRBV18 and TRBJ2-3; D is ambiguous. Trimming stripped 2 bases from V and 6 bases from J, with 12 bases between. Per the germline V gene, CDR1 is KGHSH and CDR2 is LQKENI. CDR3 length: 14 residues. Full variable domain (rest looked up from reference TRBV18 and TRBJ2-3): NAGVMQNPRHLVRRRGQEARLRCSPMKGHSHVYWYRQLPEEGLKFMVYLQKENIIDESGMPKERFSAEFPKEGPSILRIQQVVRGDSAAYFCASSPEVARDTQYFGPGTRLTVL.

The genes are TRBV5-1 and TRBJ1-2; TRBD1 matches at 10 bases. J gave up 4 bases and V 4 bases, and 13 bases lay outside the gene matches. Germline lookup yields CDR1 SGHRS and CDR2 YFSETQ. This CDR3 has 17 amino acids. The CDR3 bases are TGCGCCAGCAGCGGAGGGACAGGGGTTGCCTTAAGCTATGGCTACACCTTC. It codes for CASSGGTGVALSYGYTF.

This clone was detected only a few times. V and J are TRBV9 and TRBJ2-1, with 13 positions matching TRBD2. This CDR3 comprises 16 residues. Trimming took 5 bases from V and 2 from J; bases not matched to a gene: 4. Germline assignment: CDR1 SGDLS and CDR2 YYNGEE. CDR3 loop: CASSELAGGPYNEQFF. The DNA for the CDR3 is TGTGCCAGCAGTGAACTAGCGGGGGGGCCCTACAATGAGCAGTTCTTC.

This chain connects TRBV7-9 to TRBJ2-1, with TRBD2 matching over 8 bases. The V gene's germline CDR1 is SEHNR and CDR2 FQNEAQ (reference sequence). The junction had 4 bases not matched to a gene; V was cut back by 5 bases and J by 4 bases. This CDR3 region has 14 residues. CDR3 residues: CASSTSGSYNEQFF. In DNA form, the CDR3 reads TGTGCCAGCAGCACTAGCGGATCTTACAATGAGCAGTTCTTC.

The CDR3 here is CASRLTGLYEQYF. CDR3 nucleotides: TGTGCCAGCAGACTGACAGGACTCTACGAGCAGTACTTC. This sequence joins TRBV27 and TRBJ2-7; D may be TRBD1 (6 bases). The CDR3 has 13 residues. Looked up from germline, CDR1 is MNHEY and CDR2 is SMNVEV (reference sequence). With 6 bases removed from V and 3 bases from J, the gap between germline ends came to 12 bases.

Turning to this clone: Different DNA sequences within this sample yield the same CDR3. The rearrangement links TRBV30 to TRBJ1-2; D not resolved. Per germline, CDR1 GTSNPN and CDR2 SVGIG (reference sequence). This CDR3 has 12 residues. Trimming left V 1 base short and J 4 bases short, with 7 bases between. CDR3 sequence reads: CAWSGAPYGYTF. CDR3 sequence (DNA): TGTGCCTGGAGTGGAGCCCCCTATGGCTACACCTTC.

The DNA for the CDR3 is TGTGCCAGCAGACCGGGACAGGTCGGCACCGGGGAGCTGTTTTTT. Its protein product is CASRPGQVGTGELFF. The gene calls are TRBV27 and TRBJ2-2, with 8 bases aligning to TRBD1. Germline V gene data show CDR1 as MNHEY and CDR2 as SMNVEV (reference sequence). The CDR3 is 15 residues long. J lost 4 bases, V lost 6 bases, and 7 bases had no gene match.

The chain carries TRBV7-8 and TRBJ2-4; D not certain. CDR3 size: 14 residues. The germline V and J ends were trimmed by 2 bases and 9 bases, with 14 bases remaining between them. Looked up from germline, CDR1 is SGHVS and CDR2 is FQNEAQ. The CDR3 DNA reads as TGTGCCAGCAGCTTAAGCTCCCGCACGGGCATTCAGTACTTC. Protein: CASSLSSRTGIQYF.

V and J are TRBV19 and TRBJ2-2, with D possibly TRBD1 on 6 matching bases. This CDR3 spans 15 amino acids. The V end lost 8 bases, the J end lost 4 bases, and 17 bases lay between the germline ends. Germline CDR1 and CDR2: LNHDA and SQIVND (reference sequence). The CDR3 coding sequence is TGTGCCAGTGGGACACTCTTCGACGGCACCGGGGAGCTGTTTTTT. Its protein is CASGTLFDGTGELFF.

The sample holds a few counts of this clone. The rearrangement links TRBV2 to TRBJ1-4; D call uncertain. From germline, CDR1 is SNHLY and CDR2 FYNNEI. V was trimmed by 6 bases and J by 5 bases, leaving 10 bases between them. The length of the CDR3 is 13 residues. The CDR3 DNA reads as TGTGCCAGCAGCGCGGGAATGAATGAAAAACTGTTTTTT. This sequence encodes CASSAGMNEKLFF.